What follows is one TCR beta chain and its context. Antigen: not known. Combining a sample-barcoded 5' primer with a J-beta primer mix, a second PCR ran for roughly 7 to 11 cycles. Via MiXCR, TCRdb re-called the 5' RACE reads, giving one row per CDR3 protein. The data hold approximately 1.5 million distinct CDR3 sequences, with roughly 32% observed a single time. This entry comes from a study of blood T cells in healthy people across ages. Study conclusions and caveats: Lack of knowledge of donor CMV status possibly confounded expanded clonotype changes.

The CDR3 spans 13 residues. Trimming removed 11 bases from V and 1 base from J, with 14 bases in between. CDR1 is MDHEN, CDR2 SYDVKM, per germline. The sample consisted of blood. The chain has TRBV28 and TRBJ1-1, with D perhaps TRBD1 (6 bases). This sequence was found in a woman aged 25 to 39 in good health. CDR3 DNA: TGTGCCGGCATGGGCAGGGGGAACACTGAAGCTTTCTTT. It is translated as CAGMGRGNTEAFF.